One sample yielded the 22 T cell receptor beta chains listed below, sequenced in a study of blood T cell repertoires in COVID-19 (dated by TCRdb to 2020 to 2021). The protocol used for the library was the immunoSEQ multiplex PCR assay. The table was pulled from immuneACCESS by TCRdb, which kept in-frame rearrangements only. Such tables lose some clones; where checked, under half of the loss comes from unresolved V genes, and the rest has no known cause. Here the sample has roughly 80,000 clones; around 80% occur a single time. The ten largest clones add up to 21% of the sample. Sequenced material: peripheral blood. Source of these receptors: a human donor in a cohort sampled during active COVID-19.

V usage is TRBV7-6 and J usage is TRBJ2-5; 11 bases align to TRBD1. The junction had 4 bases not matched to a gene; V was cut back by 2 bases and J by 5 bases. From germline, CDR1 is SGHVS and CDR2 FNYEAQ. The CDR3 loop spans 15 amino acids. DNA for the CDR3: TGTGCCAGCAGCTTAAGGACAGGGGGCGGTGAGACCCAGTACTTC. Translation gives CASSLRTGGGETQYF. Full variable domain (outside the CDR3, taken from reference TRBV7-6 and TRBJ2-5): GAGVSQSPRYKVTKRGQDVALRCDPISGHVSLYWYRQALGQGPEFLTYFNYEAQQDKSGLPNDRFSAERPEGSISTLTIQRTEQRDSAMYRCASSLRTGGGETQYFGPGTRLLVL.

V gene TRBV20-1 combines with J gene TRBJ2-7, with D tentatively TRBD1 (6 bases). The CDR3 is made up of 11 amino acids. The ends were cut back, 3 bases at V and 9 bases at J, with 12 bases in the middle. Germline assignment: CDR1 DFQATT and CDR2 SNEGSKA (reference sequence). CDR3 loop: CSARMGAGQYF. Here the CDR3 DNA reads TGCAGTGCTAGGATGGGGGCAGGGCAGTACTTC.

The count of this clone is one. The V call is TRBV6-1, the J call TRBJ2-1, with D possibly TRBD1 on 5 matching bases. The CDR3 is 16 residues long. Looked up from germline, CDR1 is MNHNS and CDR2 is SASEGT. The ends were cut back, 1 base at V and 1 base at J, with 11 bases in the middle. CDR3 region: CASSEVGRVSYNEQFF. For the CDR3, the DNA is TGTGCCAGCAGTGAAGTGGGCAGGGTATCCTACAATGAGCAGTTCTTC.

The J gene is TRBJ1-5, the V gene TRBV5-6; D unclear. This CDR3 comprises 14 residues. V lost 3 bases and J 6 bases, leaving 13 bases between the germline ends. Germline loops: CDR1 SGHDT, CDR2 YYEEEE. For the CDR3, the DNA is TGTGCCAGCAGCTCAAGGGAGTTAGGTCAGCCCCAGCATTTT. Translated: CASSSRELGQPQHF.

This chain joins TRBV5-1 and TRBJ2-5, with TRBD1 matching 11 bases. The V segment lost 3 bases and the J segment 3 bases; nucleotides outside the gene matches: 1. The germline V gene has CDR1 SGHRS and CDR2 YFSETQ. The CDR3 runs to 14 residues. The CDR3: CASSWGQGEETQYF. DNA for the CDR3: TGCGCCAGCAGCTGGGGACAGGGGGAAGAGACCCAGTACTTC.

There are a few counts of this clone. The V and J genes are TRBV10-2 and TRBJ2-7; 8 bases fit TRBD1. The CDR3 is made up of 15 amino acids. Looked up from germline, CDR1 is WSHSY and CDR2 is SAAADI. The junction had 11 bases not matched to a gene; V was cut back by 4 bases and J by 6 bases. CDR3: CASSVREQGVSEQYF. As DNA, the CDR3 is TGCGCCAGCAGTGTGCGGGAACAGGGGGTTAGCGAGCAGTACTTC.

This chain connects TRBV7-9 to TRBJ1-5; 8 nucleotides match TRBD1. Trimming removed 4 bases from V and 4 bases from J; junction bases left unmatched: 9. The germline V gene has CDR1 SEHNR and CDR2 FQNEAQ (reference sequence). This CDR3 region has 16 residues. DNA of the CDR3: TGTGCCAGCAGCTCGCGGGCAGGGGGCAGGAATCAGCCCCAGCATTTT. It encodes CASSSRAGGRNQPQHF.

The chain has TRBV15 and TRBJ2-4, with 8 positions matching TRBD1. Germline V gene data show CDR1 as LNHNV and CDR2 as YYDKDF (reference sequence). With 0 bases clipped from V and 0 bases from J, the junction kept 7 bases outside the gene matches. CDR3 length: 18 amino acids. The CDR3: CATSRDRGTGGAKNIQYF. CDR3 sequence (DNA): TGTGCCACCAGCAGAGATCGGGGCACAGGGGGAGCCAAAAACATTCAGTACTTC. Full variable domain (missing parts from reference TRBV15 and TRBJ2-4): DAMVIQNPRYQVTQFGKPVTLSCSQTLNHNVMYWYQQKSSQAPKLLFHYYDKDFNNEADTPDNFQSRRPNTSFCFLDIRSPGLGDTAMYLCATSRDRGTGGAKNIQYFGAGTRLSVL.

J is TRBJ2-5 and V is TRBV5-4; D unresolved. The CDR3 runs 12 residues. V was cut by 4 bases and J by 1 base, with 5 bases left in between. Per germline, CDR1 SGHNT and CDR2 YYREEE (reference sequence). The CDR3 spells CASSPGQETQYF. Written as DNA, the CDR3 is TGTGCCAGCAGCCCAGGCCAAGAGACCCAGTACTTC.

This rearrangement joins TRBV5-1 to TRBJ1-4, with D possibly TRBD1 on 5 matching bases. In germline, CDR1 is SGHRS, CDR2 YFSETQ. This CDR3 spans 14 amino acids. V was shortened by 0 bases and J by 7 bases, with 10 bases between the two germline ends. CDR3 loop: CASSLGQGIEKLFF. DNA of the CDR3: TGCGCCAGCAGCTTGGGGCAGGGAATTGAAAAACTGTTTTTT.

This clone was observed once. The chain employs TRBV10-1 and TRBJ2-2, with 7 bases lining up with TRBD1. Per the germline V gene, CDR1 is WNHNN and CDR2 is SYGVQD (reference sequence). V gave up 3 bases and J gave up 2 bases; unmatched junction bases: 6. The CDR3 loop spans 16 amino acids. Here the CDR3 DNA reads TGCGCCAGCAGTGAACCGGGACAGACTAACACCGGGGAGCTGTTTTTT. It encodes CASSEPGQTNTGELFF.

This sequence joins TRBV5-1 and TRBJ2-7; 9 bases map to TRBD1. Per germline, CDR1 SGHRS and CDR2 YFSETQ. The CDR3 spans 15 residues. J was trimmed by 5 bases and V by 0 bases; bases with no gene match: 6. CDR3: CASSLAGGQGDEQYF. The CDR3 DNA follows: TGCGCCAGCAGCTTGGCCGGGGGACAGGGAGACGAGCAGTACTTC.

The rearrangement joins TRBV2 to TRBJ2-3; 9 positions agree with TRBD1. The CDR3 is made up of 14 amino acids. From germline, CDR1 is SNHLY and CDR2 FYNNEI. Unmatched junction bases numbered 5, after V lost 5 bases and J lost 5 bases. Here the CDR3 DNA reads TGTGCCAGCAGTCCGGGACAGGGTGAAGATACGCAGTATTTT. Translation gives CASSPGQGEDTQYF.

The rearrangement uses TRBV5-4 and TRBJ2-5, with TRBD2 matching over 10 bases. The CDR3 totals 16 residues. The V gene's germline CDR1 is SGHNT and CDR2 YYREEE (reference sequence). The trim removed 1 base at V and 4 bases at J, leaving 7 bases unmatched. DNA for the CDR3: TGTGCCAGCAGCTTGCCCAGCGGGGGGGCCTCAGAGACCCAGTACTTC. Translation: CASSLPSGGASETQYF.

Only a few counts were recorded for this clone. This chain links TRBV7-2 with TRBJ1-5; D remains unclear. The V gene lost 5 bases and the J gene lost 0 bases, with 11 bases spanning the gap. CDR1 and CDR2 from the germline V gene are SGHTA and FQGNSA. The CDR3 has 15 amino acids. The CDR3, as DNA: TGTGCCAGCAGCCCGACGGGTTATAGCAATCAGCCCCAGCATTTT. This sequence encodes CASSPTGYSNQPQHF.

The chain recombines TRBV2 with TRBJ2-7; weak D call: TRBD1 (6 bases). The CDR3 extends over 14 amino acids. CDR1 and CDR2 (germline): SNHLY, FYNNEI. Trimming stripped 6 bases from V and 3 bases from J, with 15 bases between. DNA for the CDR3: TGTGCCAGCAGCTCCGACAGGCGCAGCTACGAGCAGTACTTC. It specifies CASSSDRRSYEQYF.

The chain has TRBV27 and TRBJ1-6; the match to TRBD1 covers 10 bases. V lost 6 bases to trimming and J lost 10 bases; unmatched junction nucleotides: 6. The CDR3 extends over 14 amino acids. Germline V gene lookup returns CDR1 MNHEY and CDR2 SMNVEV (reference sequence). The CDR3 DNA reads as TGTGCCAGCAGGCAAGACAGGGGGCGATCACCCCTCCACTTT. Its protein is CASRQDRGRSPLHF.

The rearrangement joins TRBV7-3 to TRBJ2-2; D remains ambiguous. Germline lookup yields CDR1 SGHTA and CDR2 FQGTGA. This CDR3 has 13 amino acids. The V and J ends lost 5 bases and 3 bases respectively, with 7 bases between them. The CDR3 bases are TGTGCCAGCAGCACCGACTACACCGGGGAGCTGTTTTTT. This translates into CASSTDYTGELFF.

This chain links TRBV9 with TRBJ2-2; D is unclear. V was trimmed by 0 bases and J by 4 bases, leaving 4 bases between them. The V gene's germline CDR1 is SGDLS and CDR2 YYNGEE. This CDR3 comprises 13 residues. The CDR3 DNA follows: TGTGCCAGCAGCGTAGGAGTCACCGGGGAGCTGTTTTTT. Translating it yields CASSVGVTGELFF.

As to this clone: Mismatch with germline at one junction end may stem from a read error. In DNA, the CDR3 is TGCAGCGTTGAAGCGACAGGGTACACTGAAGTTTTCTTT. It codes for CSVEATGYTEVFF. The chain has TRBV29-1 and TRBJ1-1; 7 nucleotides agree with TRBD1. The CDR3 extends over 13 amino acids. Germline V CDR1 and CDR2: SQVTM, ANQGSEA.

This rearrangement joins TRBV11-3 to TRBJ2-3, with D unresolved. Germline CDR1 SGHNT, CDR2 YENEEA. The length of the CDR3 is 13 residues. V lost 0 bases and J 4 bases, leaving 5 bases between the germline ends. CDR3 region: CASSLERSDTQYF. The DNA for the CDR3 is TGTGCCAGCAGCTTAGAGCGCTCAGATACGCAGTATTTT.

The chain recombines TRBV19 with TRBJ2-1; weak D call: TRBD1 (7 bases). The length of the CDR3 is 16 residues. With 4 bases removed from V and 1 base from J, the gap between germline ends came to 14 bases. Germline V CDR1 and CDR2: LNHDA, SQIVND (reference sequence). DNA of the CDR3: TGTGCCAGTAGTAGGCAGGGGGGCCCTTCCTACAATGAGCAGTTCTTC. This codes for CASSRQGGPSYNEQFF.